One sample yielded the 5 T cell receptor beta chains listed below, sequenced in a study of blood T cell repertoires in COVID-19. The data were produced by immunoSEQ multiplex PCR, yet TCRdb's version contains in-frame clones alone and is incomplete. This sample has about 270,000 clones, with about 89% found just once. Sequenced material: peripheral blood. These receptors were collected from a woman aged 60 to 75 who had recovered from COVID-19.

V gene TRBV11-1 combines with J gene TRBJ2-1; 10 bases are a match to TRBD2. V shed 1 base, J shed 10 bases, and the junction held 7 bases outside the gene matches. Germline V lookup: CDR1 SGHAT, CDR2 FQDESV (reference sequence). The CDR3 extends over 15 amino acids. CDR3 nucleotide sequence: TGTGCCAGCAGCTTAGATATAGCGGGGGGAAGCGAGCAGTTCTTC. This gives the protein CASSLDIAGGSEQFF.

J is TRBJ1-2 and V is TRBV19; tentative D call: TRBD1 (5 bases). Trimming removed 1 base from V and 5 bases from J, with 11 bases in between. The CDR3 is made up of 14 amino acids. Germline V gene data show CDR1 as LNHDA and CDR2 as SQIVND (reference sequence). The CDR3 coding sequence is TGTGCCAGTAGTATAGCGAGGACACCATATGGCTACACCTTC. It yields the protein CASSIARTPYGYTF.

The CDR3 coding sequence is TGCGCCAGCAGCGCGCCGGGACAGGGGGCCTATGGCTACACCTTC. As protein: CASSAPGQGAYGYTF. J is TRBJ1-2 and V is TRBV5-1; 12 bases agree with TRBD1. CDR1 is SGHRS, CDR2 YFSETQ, per germline. Unmatched junction bases numbered 5, after V lost 4 bases and J lost 4 bases. The CDR3 sequence is 15 residues long.

The chain carries TRBV5-1 and TRBJ1-3, with D unclear. This CDR3 has 15 amino acids. CDR1 and CDR2 from the germline V gene are SGHRS and YFSETQ. Trimming took 3 bases from V and 3 from J, leaving 13 bases between them. DNA of the CDR3: TGCGCCAGCAGCTACATCGGCGGGTTTGGAAACACCATATATTTT. Amino acid sequence: CASSYIGGFGNTIYF.

The V and J genes are TRBV3-1 (or the pseudogene TRBV3-2) and TRBJ2-3, with D unclear. This CDR3 is built from 12 residues. From germline, CDR1 is LGHDT and CDR2 YNNKEL (reference sequence). Trimming stripped 4 bases from V and 1 base from J, with 3 bases between. The CDR3, as DNA: TGTGCCAGCAGCCGCGGCACAGATACGCAGTATTTT. As protein: CASSRGTDTQYF.